This is a list of T cell receptor beta chains from one sample in a study of blood T cell repertoires in COVID-19. Assay: immunoSEQ multiplex PCR; the TCRdb copy retains only in-frame clones and omits some. The table lists 200,000 to 300,000 clones, about 87% of them singletons. Input material: peripheral blood. These receptors all stem from a human donor in a cohort sampled during active COVID-19. Each CDR3 is given with its conserved first and last residue. The D gene is left open where the match is weak. Size tells how often a clone was seen (once, few, many) or the class of an expanded clone, and some rows leave it out.

-	-	TRBJ2-7	TRBV6-5	TGTGCCAGCAGTTACCAAGGGGGCGAGCAGTACTTC	CASSYQGGEQYF
TRBD1	-	TRBJ1-1	TRBV27	TGTGCCAGCAGCTTCGGGACAGCAAACACTGAAGCTTTCTTT	CASSFGTANTEAFF
TRBD2	-	TRBJ2-2	TRBV23-1	TGCGCCAGCAGTCTCATAGGGAGGGAAAGGAAGACCGGGGAGCTGTTTTTT	CASSLIGRERKTGELFF
-	-	TRBJ1-4	TRBV5-1	TGCGCCAGCAGCTTGGATGACAGGCCAAGGGAAAAACTGTTTTTT	CASSLDDRPREKLFF
-	-	TRBJ2-7	TRBV27	TGTGCCAGCAGCCTCCGCGACACATCTATTGTGCAGTACTTC	CASSLRDTSIVQYF
TRBD1	-	TRBJ1-2	TRBV5-4	TGTGCCAGCAGTAGGACAGGGGAAGGCTACACCTTC	CASSRTGEGYTF
TRBD2	-	TRBJ2-3	TRBV11-2	TGTGCCAGCAGCCACAGGACTAGCAAAGGCGCAGATACGCAGTATTTT	CASSHRTSKGADTQYF
-	-	TRBJ2-7	TRBV9	TGTGCCAGCAGCGTAGGTGGGAGCAGCTCGGCGTACGAGCAGTACTTC	CASSVGGSSSAYEQYF
TRBD1	once	TRBJ2-2	TRBV24-1	TGTGCCACCAGTGGGACAGGGGGCACCGGGGAGCTGTTTTTT	CATSGTGGTGELFF
TRBD2	-	TRBJ2-1	TRBV9	TGTGCCAGCAGCGCCAATCCGGGACTAGCGGCTATTTACAATGAGCAGTTCTTC	CASSANPGLAAIYNEQFF
-	-	TRBJ2-3	TRBV2	TGTGCCAGCAGTGATCTTGGGAGCGCCCGGGGAGATACGCAGTATTTT	CASSDLGSARGDTQYF
-	-	TRBJ2-2	TRBV10-2	TGCGCCAGCCGGGGGACAGCTAGTAACACCGGGGAGCTGTTTTTT	CASRGTASNTGELFF
-	-	TRBJ1-1	TRBV18	TGTGCCAGCTCATTGACAGGTCTGAACACTGAAGCTTTCTTT	CASSLTGLNTEAFF
TRBD1	-	TRBJ2-2	TRBV5-6	TGTGCCAGCAGCTTTACGAGACAGGGGGCGAAGTTGTTTTTT	CASSFTRQGAKLFF
TRBD1	-	TRBJ1-2	TRBV20-1	TGCAGTGCTAGTGGGGGACAGCTTAACTATGGCTACACCTTC	CSASGGQLNYGYTF
TRBD2	-	TRBJ2-1	TRBV9	TGTGCCAGCAGCCTCGGGACTAGTGACAATGAGCAGTTCTTC	CASSLGTSDNEQFF
-	-	TRBJ2-3	TRBV4-3	TGCGCCAGCAGCCAGGGCGGAGGACCAGATACGCAGTATTTT	CASSQGGGPDTQYF
TRBD2	-	TRBJ2-3	TRBV7-2	TGTGCCAGCAGCTTAGAACTAGCGGGAGGCACAGATACGCAGTATTTT	CASSLELAGGTDTQYF
-	-	TRBJ1-1	TRBV5-5	TGTGCCAGCAGCTTGGGAGAGATGAACACTGAAGCTTTCTTT	CASSLGEMNTEAFF
-	once	TRBJ2-1	TRBV5-8	TGTGCCAGCAGCGACAGGAGAGGGGCCTACAATGAGCAGTTCTTC	CASSDRRGAYNEQFF
-	-	TRBJ1-1	TRBV5-5	TGTGCCAGCAGCTTACTGAGCGGGAACACTGAAGCTTTCTTT	CASSLLSGNTEAFF
TRBD2	-	TRBJ2-5	TRBV5-1	TGCGCCAGCAGCTTGGTTCCAGCGGGAGGGCAAGAGACCCAGTACTTC	CASSLVPAGGQETQYF
TRBD2	few	TRBJ2-5	TRBV7-8	TGTGCCAGCAGCTTACTAGCGGTTATCCAAGAGACCCAGTACTTC	CASSLLAVIQETQYF
-	-	TRBJ1-1	TRBV7-2	TGTGCCAGCAGCTTAGTAGTAGAAGCTTTCTTT	CASSLVVEAFF
TRBD2	-	TRBJ2-5	TRBV7-9	TGTGCCAGCAGCCGAAATAGCGGGAGGGCTCAAGAGACCCAGTACTTC	CASSRNSGRAQETQYF
-	-	TRBJ1-3	TRBV6-1	TGTGCCAGCAGTGAAAATCGGAGTCCTGGAAACACCATATATTTT	CASSENRSPGNTIYF
-	-	TRBJ2-3	TRBV5-1	TGCGCCAGCAGCTGGGGCGTAGTGAGGGCAGGGGCGAATACGCAGTATTTT	CASSWGVVRAGANTQYF
TRBD2	-	TRBJ2-1	TRBV3-1/TRBV3-2	TGTGCCAGCAGCCAGGGACTAGCGGGGGGGCCAGGGTTCTTC	CASSQGLAGGPGFF
TRBD2	-	TRBJ2-1	TRBV19	TGTGCCAGTAGCAAACTCATACCCGGGACTAGCGGGAGGGGTGAGCAGTTCTTC	CASSKLIPGTSGRGEQFF
TRBD2	-	TRBJ2-3	TRBV4-1	TGCGCCAGCAGCCAAGTGGTGGGAGCGGGAGACTCGTATACGCAGTATTTT	CASSQVVGAGDSYTQYF
-	once	TRBJ2-3	TRBV28	TGTGCCAGCAGTCCTGACAGGCGCCATACGCAGTATTTT	CASSPDRRHTQYF
-	-	TRBJ1-1	TRBV9	TGTGCCAGCAGCGTAGATGGAGGGAACACTGAAGCTTTCTTT	CASSVDGGNTEAFF
-	-	TRBJ1-1	TRBV5-5	TGTGCCAGCAGCTTGCTAACGACAAACCCGACCTCGCAACGAGAAGCTTTCTTT	CASSLLTTNPTSQREAFF
TRBD1	-	TRBJ2-5	TRBV28	TGTGCCAGCAGATTGTGGGCAGGGGGCGCAGGGGAGACCCAGTACTTC	CASRLWAGGAGETQYF
-	-	TRBJ2-7	TRBV3-1/TRBV3-2	TGTGCCAGCAGCCGACAGGATTCCTACGAGCAGTACTTC	CASSRQDSYEQYF
TRBD1	-	TRBJ2-5	TRBV15	TGTGCCACCAGGAAGGACAGGGGGAAAGAGACCCAGTACTTC	CATRKDRGKETQYF
TRBD1	-	TRBJ1-1	TRBV28	TGTGCCAGCAACGAGTGGACAGGGAGGGGCACTGAAGCTTTCTTT	CASNEWTGRGTEAFF
-	-	TRBJ1-1	TRBV7-9	TGTGCCAGCAGACAGGGTCTGGGGGCTGAAGCTTTCTTT	CASRQGLGAEAFF
TRBD2	-	TRBJ2-3	TRBV9	TGTGCCAGCAGCCCACGCGCGGGAGGAGTAGATACGCAGTATTTT	CASSPRAGGVDTQYF
-	-	TRBJ2-7	TRBV27	TGTGCCAGCAGTTTATTGGCTAGCGCAACCTACGAGCAGTACTTC	CASSLLASATYEQYF
TRBD1	-	TRBJ1-3	TRBV18	TGTGCCAGCTCACCAAACGCCGCCGGGACAGGGTCTGGAAACACCATATATTTT	CASSPNAAGTGSGNTIYF
-	-	TRBJ1-4	TRBV6-1	TGTGCCAGCAGTGAAGCGGGGGGTAGGGACGAAAAACTGTTTTTT	CASSEAGGRDEKLFF